A selection of T cell receptor beta chains follows, all from one sample in a study of beta chain features in type 1 diabetes. TCRdb keeps only in-frame clones here, not all; method: immunoSEQ multiplex PCR. The sample consists of about 160,000 clones, about 8.1% of them appearing once. Material for sequencing was central memory CD4+ T cells from blood. These receptors originate from a woman aged 18-35 years with type 1 diabetes. Both conserved end residues are part of each CDR3. The D gene is left open where the match is weak. Clone sizes are given selectively: once, few, many, or a class where the clone is expanded.

D gene: .; V gene: TRBV11-3; clone size: few; J gene: TRBJ2-5; CDR3 protein: CASSFSDILQETQYF; CDR3 DNA: TGTGCCAGCAGCTTTTCCGACATCCTCCAAGAGACCCAGTACTTC
D gene: .; V gene: TRBV11-2; clone size: .; J gene: TRBJ1-5; CDR3 protein: CASSLVINQPQHF; CDR3 DNA: TGTGCCAGCAGCTTAGTCATCAATCAGCCCCAGCATTTT
D gene: TRBD2; V gene: TRBV9; clone size: .; J gene: TRBJ2-5; CDR3 protein: CASSVVGGMAQETQYF; CDR3 DNA: TGTGCCAGCAGCGTAGTGGGGGGGATGGCCCAAGAGACCCAGTACTTC
D gene: .; V gene: TRBV5-4; clone size: few; J gene: TRBJ1-4; CDR3 protein: CASTRRGDRVMFF; CDR3 DNA: TGTGCCAGCACCCGGAGGGGTGACAGAGTGATGTTTTTT
D gene: .; V gene: TRBV18; clone size: many; J gene: TRBJ1-1; CDR3 protein: CASSPQREAEAFF; CDR3 DNA: TGTGCCAGCTCACCCCAACGGGAGGCTGAAGCTTTCTTT
D gene: .; V gene: TRBV27; clone size: few; J gene: TRBJ1-2; CDR3 protein: CASSPRASLYGYTF; CDR3 DNA: TGTGCCAGCAGTCCCAGGGCCAGTTTATATGGCTACACCTTC
D gene: .; V gene: TRBV15; clone size: .; J gene: TRBJ1-5; CDR3 protein: CATSRDVGQPQHF; CDR3 DNA: TGTGCCACCAGCAGAGATGTCGGTCAGCCCCAGCATTTT
D gene: TRBD2; V gene: TRBV7-9; clone size: few; J gene: TRBJ2-5; CDR3 protein: CASSLVGTSGRETQYF; CDR3 DNA: TGTGCCAGCAGCTTAGTGGGGACTAGCGGGAGAGAGACCCAGTACTTC
D gene: TRBD1; V gene: TRBV2; clone size: few; J gene: TRBJ1-4; CDR3 protein: CASSDRGEKLFF; CDR3 DNA: TGTGCCAGCAGCGACAGGGGCGAAAAACTGTTTTTT
D gene: .; V gene: TRBV7-2; clone size: few; J gene: TRBJ2-7; CDR3 protein: CASSPTRISYEQYF; CDR3 DNA: TGTGCCAGCAGTCCCACTAGAATCTCCTACGAGCAGTACTTC
D gene: TRBD1; V gene: TRBV28; clone size: few; J gene: TRBJ1-4; CDR3 protein: CASSDNQGDNEKLFF; CDR3 DNA: TGTGCCAGCAGTGATAATCAGGGGGATAATGAAAAACTGTTTTTT
D gene: TRBD2; V gene: TRBV18; clone size: .; J gene: TRBJ2-1; CDR3 protein: CASSPGLAELTSSYNEQFF; CDR3 DNA: TGTGCCAGCTCACCGGGACTAGCGGAACTCACAAGCTCCTACAATGAGCAGTTCTTC
D gene: .; V gene: TRBV6-5; clone size: .; J gene: TRBJ2-1; CDR3 protein: CASSYLNDQFF; CDR3 DNA: TGTGCCAGCAGTTACCTAAATGATCAGTTCTTC
D gene: TRBD1; V gene: TRBV7-2; clone size: .; J gene: TRBJ2-7; CDR3 protein: CASSLGSGTGGYEQYF; CDR3 DNA: TGTGCCAGCAGCTTGGGGTCCGGGACAGGGGGCTACGAGCAGTACTTC
D gene: TRBD1; V gene: TRBV6-6; clone size: few; J gene: TRBJ2-3; CDR3 protein: CASSYDRESTDTQYF; CDR3 DNA: TGTGCCAGCAGTTACGACAGGGAAAGCACAGATACGCAGTATTTT
D gene: .; V gene: TRBV5-1; clone size: few; J gene: TRBJ1-5; CDR3 protein: CASSLEGYSNQPQHF; CDR3 DNA: TGCGCCAGCAGCTTGGAGGGGTATAGCAATCAGCCCCAGCATTTT
D gene: TRBD1; V gene: TRBV5-6; clone size: few; J gene: TRBJ1-1; CDR3 protein: CASTPGQTYTEAFF; CDR3 DNA: TGTGCCAGCACCCCGGGACAGACCTACACTGAAGCTTTCTTT
D gene: .; V gene: TRBV15; clone size: few; J gene: TRBJ1-2; CDR3 protein: CATSSVQGNYGYTF; CDR3 DNA: TGTGCCACCAGCAGTGTTCAGGGCAACTATGGCTACACCTTC
D gene: .; V gene: TRBV2; clone size: once; J gene: TRBJ1-1; CDR3 protein: CASQTGEGNEAFF; CDR3 DNA: TGTGCCAGCCAGACGGGGGAGGGGAATGAAGCTTTCTTT
D gene: TRBD2; V gene: TRBV5-5; clone size: .; J gene: TRBJ2-7; CDR3 protein: CASSAGLAVTYEQYF; CDR3 DNA: TGTGCCAGCAGCGCGGGACTAGCGGTTACCTACGAGCAGTACTTC
D gene: .; V gene: TRBV7-9; clone size: few; J gene: TRBJ1-2; CDR3 protein: CASTPLSGDYGYTF; CDR3 DNA: TGTGCCAGCACCCCTTTGTCGGGGGACTATGGCTACACCTTC
D gene: TRBD2; V gene: TRBV7-9; clone size: few; J gene: TRBJ2-7; CDR3 protein: CASRRTSGSYEQYF; CDR3 DNA: TGTGCCAGCAGGAGGACTAGCGGCTCCTACGAGCAGTACTTC
D gene: TRBD1; V gene: TRBV18; clone size: .; J gene: TRBJ2-7; CDR3 protein: CASSRGTGGSGEQYF; CDR3 DNA: TGTGCCAGCTCACGCGGGACAGGGGGTTCGGGCGAGCAGTACTTC
D gene: TRBD1; V gene: TRBV7-9; clone size: few; J gene: TRBJ2-7; CDR3 protein: CASSVGQGDEQYF; CDR3 DNA: TGTGCCAGCAGCGTGGGACAGGGTGACGAGCAGTACTTC
D gene: .; V gene: TRBV18; clone size: few; J gene: TRBJ2-3; CDR3 protein: CASSPQEGGSTDTQYF; CDR3 DNA: TGTGCCAGCTCACCCCAAGAGGGGGGGAGCACAGATACGCAGTATTTT
D gene: TRBD2; V gene: TRBV7-9; clone size: .; J gene: TRBJ2-3; CDR3 protein: CASSVSGRVSGTQYF; CDR3 DNA: TGTGCCAGCAGCGTGAGCGGGAGGGTGTCTGGTACGCAGTATTTT
D gene: .; V gene: TRBV4-2; clone size: .; J gene: TRBJ2-3; CDR3 protein: CASSANLGLARMDTQYF; CDR3 DNA: TGTGCCAGCAGCGCAAATCTCGGGCTAGCCCGTATGGATACGCAGTATTTT
D gene: .; V gene: TRBV7-9; clone size: few; J gene: TRBJ2-2; CDR3 protein: CASSLVGSYTGELFF; CDR3 DNA: TGTGCCAGCAGCCTGGTAGGGAGTTACACCGGGGAGCTGTTTTTT
D gene: .; V gene: TRBV10-3; clone size: few; J gene: TRBJ1-6; CDR3 protein: CAISVRQDNSPLHF; CDR3 DNA: TGTGCCATCAGTGTAAGACAGGATAATTCACCCCTCCACTTT
D gene: .; V gene: TRBV28; clone size: .; J gene: TRBJ1-2; CDR3 protein: CASSFGSRGYTF; CDR3 DNA: TGTGCCAGCAGTTTCGGGTCCCGAGGCTACACCTTC
D gene: TRBD1; V gene: TRBV18; clone size: .; J gene: TRBJ1-2; CDR3 protein: CASSPGGTGAYGYTF; CDR3 DNA: TGTGCCAGCTCACCAGGCGGGACAGGGGCCTATGGCTACACCTTC
D gene: .; V gene: TRBV5-5; clone size: few; J gene: TRBJ1-1; CDR3 protein: CASSWGGVSTEAFF; CDR3 DNA: TGTGCCAGCAGCTGGGGGGGTGTCAGCACTGAAGCTTTCTTT
D gene: .; V gene: TRBV21-1; clone size: few; J gene: TRBJ2-7; CDR3 protein: CATWATSYEQYF; CDR3 DNA: TGTGCCACATGGGCGACGTCCTACGAGCAGTACTTC
D gene: .; V gene: TRBV7-2; clone size: .; J gene: TRBJ2-6; CDR3 protein: CASSQSLGAGANVLTF; CDR3 DNA: TGTGCCAGCAGTCAATCTCTAGGGGCTGGGGCCAACGTCCTGACTTTC
D gene: TRBD1; V gene: TRBV6-6; clone size: .; J gene: TRBJ1-5; CDR3 protein: CASSARGEAQHF; CDR3 DNA: TGTGCCAGCAGCGCCAGGGGGGAGGCCCAGCATTTT
D gene: .; V gene: TRBV5-6; clone size: few; J gene: TRBJ2-3; CDR3 protein: CASSLQLPSTDTQYF; CDR3 DNA: TGTGCCAGCAGCTTGCAACTACCTAGCACAGATACGCAGTATTTT
D gene: .; V gene: TRBV2; clone size: few; J gene: TRBJ2-6; CDR3 protein: CASRESAGANVLTF; CDR3 DNA: TGTGCCAGCAGGGAGAGTGCTGGGGCCAACGTCCTGACTTTC
D gene: TRBD1; V gene: TRBV30; clone size: few; J gene: TRBJ1-2; CDR3 protein: CACRKGTAVDMHYGYTF; CDR3 DNA: TGTGCCTGCCGGAAGGGGACAGCGGTGGATATGCACTATGGCTACACCTTC
D gene: TRBD1; V gene: TRBV5-4; clone size: .; J gene: TRBJ2-1; CDR3 protein: CASSLGTGAINEQFF; CDR3 DNA: TGTGCCAGCAGCTTGGGGACAGGGGCTATCAATGAGCAGTTCTTC
D gene: .; V gene: TRBV28; clone size: many; J gene: TRBJ1-5; CDR3 protein: CASSWPGHQHF; CDR3 DNA: TGTGCCAGCAGTTGGCCAGGGCACCAGCATTTT
D gene: TRBD1; V gene: TRBV30; clone size: few; J gene: TRBJ2-7; CDR3 protein: CAWGTGHLVEQYF; CDR3 DNA: TGTGCCTGGGGGACAGGGCATTTGGTCGAGCAGTACTTC
D gene: .; V gene: TRBV7-2; clone size: few; J gene: TRBJ1-1; CDR3 protein: CASSSFNTEAFF; CDR3 DNA: TGTGCCAGCAGCTCGTTCAACACTGAAGCTTTCTTT
D gene: TRBD2; V gene: TRBV6-7; clone size: few; J gene: TRBJ2-3; CDR3 protein: CASSAASGPDTQYF; CDR3 DNA: TGTGCCAGCAGTGCGGCTAGCGGTCCAGATACGCAGTATTTT
D gene: .; V gene: TRBV11-2; clone size: .; J gene: TRBJ2-7; CDR3 protein: CASSLVPNYEQYF; CDR3 DNA: TGTGCCAGCAGCTTAGTCCCAAATTACGAGCAGTACTTC
D gene: TRBD2; V gene: TRBV9; clone size: .; J gene: TRBJ2-7; CDR3 protein: CASSSSGGPREQYF; CDR3 DNA: TGTGCCAGCAGCTCGAGCGGGGGCCCCCGGGAGCAGTACTTC
D gene: .; V gene: TRBV11-3; clone size: few; J gene: TRBJ2-3; CDR3 protein: CASSLGFSDTQYF; CDR3 DNA: TGTGCCAGCAGCTTGGGCTTTTCAGATACGCAGTATTTT
D gene: .; V gene: TRBV19; clone size: .; J gene: TRBJ1-2; CDR3 protein: CASSLTGGGAANYGYTF; CDR3 DNA: TGTGCCAGTAGTTTGACAGGTGGAGGAGCGGCGAACTATGGCTACACCTTC
D gene: .; V gene: TRBV7-9; clone size: .; J gene: TRBJ2-7; CDR3 protein: CASSLGQIEYEQYF; CDR3 DNA: TGTGCCAGCAGCTTAGGACAGATCGAATACGAGCAGTACTTC
D gene: TRBD2; V gene: TRBV30; clone size: .; J gene: TRBJ2-6; CDR3 protein: CAWSRGVPGANVLTF; CDR3 DNA: TGTGCCTGGAGTCGGGGGGTACCTGGGGCCAACGTCCTGACTTTC
D gene: .; V gene: TRBV4-3; clone size: .; J gene: TRBJ1-3; CDR3 protein: CASSQDPTAGNTIYF; CDR3 DNA: TGCGCCAGCAGCCAAGACCCCACAGCTGGAAACACCATATATTTT
D gene: TRBD1; V gene: TRBV27; clone size: few; J gene: TRBJ2-7; CDR3 protein: CASRDRVHEQYF; CDR3 DNA: TGTGCCAGCCGGGACAGGGTACACGAGCAGTACTTC
D gene: TRBD1; V gene: TRBV5-1; clone size: few; J gene: TRBJ2-1; CDR3 protein: CASSLEGGEGNEQFF; CDR3 DNA: TGCGCCAGCAGCTTGGAAGGGGGCGAGGGGAATGAGCAGTTCTTC
D gene: TRBD2; V gene: TRBV28; clone size: .; J gene: TRBJ2-7; CDR3 protein: CASSLVGRATYEQYF; CDR3 DNA: TGTGCCAGCAGTTTGGTAGGGAGGGCCACCTACGAGCAGTACTTC
D gene: .; V gene: TRBV9; clone size: few; J gene: TRBJ2-3; CDR3 protein: CASSVGGLKTQYF; CDR3 DNA: TGTGCCAGCAGCGTAGGTGGACTTAAGACGCAGTATTTT
D gene: TRBD2; V gene: TRBV5-4; clone size: .; J gene: TRBJ2-5; CDR3 protein: CASRPGLAGVETQYF; CDR3 DNA: TGTGCCAGCAGACCGGGACTAGCGGGGGTTGAGACCCAGTACTTC
D gene: .; V gene: TRBV18; clone size: few; J gene: TRBJ1-6; CDR3 protein: CASSRAQALRGNSPLHF; CDR3 DNA: TGTGCCAGCTCACGGGCACAGGCCCTCAGGGGTAATTCACCCCTCCACTTT
D gene: .; V gene: TRBV7-2; clone size: .; J gene: TRBJ1-1; CDR3 protein: CASSLGPTGNTEAFF; CDR3 DNA: TGTGCCAGCAGCTTAGGGCCAACAGGGAACACTGAAGCTTTCTTT
D gene: TRBD2; V gene: TRBV13; clone size: .; J gene: TRBJ2-5; CDR3 protein: CASSSGLAGGTETQYF; CDR3 DNA: TGTGCCAGCAGCTCGGGACTAGCGGGAGGAACGGAGACCCAGTACTTC
D gene: .; V gene: TRBV11-3; clone size: few; J gene: TRBJ2-3; CDR3 protein: CASSLDGAGLDTQYF; CDR3 DNA: TGTGCCAGCAGCTTAGACGGCGCGGGGCTGGATACGCAGTATTTT
D gene: TRBD2; V gene: TRBV4-3; clone size: .; J gene: TRBJ2-1; CDR3 protein: CASSQGLAGASNEQFF; CDR3 DNA: TGCGCCAGCAGCCAGGGACTAGCGGGGGCCTCCAATGAGCAGTTCTTC